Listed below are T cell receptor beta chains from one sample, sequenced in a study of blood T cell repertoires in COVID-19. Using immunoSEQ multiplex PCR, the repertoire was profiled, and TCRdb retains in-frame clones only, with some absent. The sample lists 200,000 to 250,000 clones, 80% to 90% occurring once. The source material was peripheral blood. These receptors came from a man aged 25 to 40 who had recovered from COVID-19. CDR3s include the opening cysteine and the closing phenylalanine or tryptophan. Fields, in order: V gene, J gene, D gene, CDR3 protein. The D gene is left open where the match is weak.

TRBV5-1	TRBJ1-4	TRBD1	CASGQGKNEKLFF
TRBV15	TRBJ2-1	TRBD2	CATSRDGGSGGDYNEQFF
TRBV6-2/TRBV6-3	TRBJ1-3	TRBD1	CASSWTGAFSGNTIYF
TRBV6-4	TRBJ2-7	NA	CANSRVYEQYF
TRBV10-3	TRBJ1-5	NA	CAISDSIIPQANQPQHF
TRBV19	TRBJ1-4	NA	CASSIRENEKLFF
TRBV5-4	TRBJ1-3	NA	CASSLGGRLHSGNTIYF
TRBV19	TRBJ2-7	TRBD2	CASSPGAGRKEQYF
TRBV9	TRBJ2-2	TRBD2	CASSVGAGVLGELFF
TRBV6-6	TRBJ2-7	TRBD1	CASSGLDRGHHYEQYF
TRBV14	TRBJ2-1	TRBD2	CASSRLAGADSYNEQFF
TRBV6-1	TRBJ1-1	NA	CASSEVWRQLNTEAFF
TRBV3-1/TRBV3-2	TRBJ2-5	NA	CASTPVGGRETQYF
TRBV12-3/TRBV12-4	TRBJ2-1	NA	CASSFAVNEQFF